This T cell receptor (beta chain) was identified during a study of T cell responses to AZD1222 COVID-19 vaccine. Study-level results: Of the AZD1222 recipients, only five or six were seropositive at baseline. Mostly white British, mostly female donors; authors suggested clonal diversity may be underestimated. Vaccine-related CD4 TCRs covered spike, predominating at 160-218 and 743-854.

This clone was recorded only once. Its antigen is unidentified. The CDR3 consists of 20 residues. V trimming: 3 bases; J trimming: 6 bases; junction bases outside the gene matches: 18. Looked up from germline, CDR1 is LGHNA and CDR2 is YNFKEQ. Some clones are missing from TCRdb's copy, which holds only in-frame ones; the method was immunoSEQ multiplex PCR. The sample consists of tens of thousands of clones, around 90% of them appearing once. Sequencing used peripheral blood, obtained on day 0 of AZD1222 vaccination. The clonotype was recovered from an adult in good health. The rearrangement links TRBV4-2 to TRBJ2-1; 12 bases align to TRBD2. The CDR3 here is CASSHPEGLAGGPRFNEQFF. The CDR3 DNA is TGTGCCAGCAGCCATCCTGAAGGGCTAGCGGGGGGGCCTCGTTTCAATGAGCAGTTCTTC.